Listed below are T cell receptor beta chains from one sample, sequenced in a study of immune evolution from preneoplasia to lung adenocarcinoma. The assay was immunoSEQ multiplex PCR, and TCRdb's table has in-frame clones only and misses some. Of a few thousand clones in the sample, 45% to 55% were seen once. The sample comprised FFPE normal lung tissue adjacent to the tumor. These receptors all stem from a person between 50 and 60 years old with lung adenocarcinoma. CDR3s include the opening cysteine and the closing phenylalanine or tryptophan. D genes are given only for firm matches. Size is omitted from some rows. Given values are once, few, many or a class for expanded clones.

j_gene	abundance	v_gene	d_gene	CDR3nt	CDR3aa
TRBJ1-4	NA	TRBV7-9	NA	TGTGCCAGCAGCTTACCCGGTCGTTCGGGAGAAAAACTGTTTTTT	CASSLPGRSGEKLFF
TRBJ2-1	NA	TRBV11-3	NA	TGTGCCAGCAGCTTAGTAGGGGGGAGGGCCGGGGATGAGCAGTTCTTC	CASSLVGGRAGDEQFF
TRBJ2-7	few	TRBV9	TRBD2	TGTGCCAGCAGCGGAGGACTAGCGGAAACCTACGAGCAGTACTTC	CASSGGLAETYEQYF
TRBJ1-2	few	TRBV7-9	TRBD1	TGTGCCAGCAGCCCGGGACAGGGGGACTATGGCTACACCTTC	CASSPGQGDYGYTF
TRBJ2-2	NA	TRBV19	TRBD1	TGTGCCAGTAATCACAGGGGGATGTTTTTGAAAGGGGAGCTGTTTTTT	CASNHRGMFLKGELFF
TRBJ1-2	NA	TRBV5-6	NA	TGTGCCAGCAGCTTTGGGGGAAACTATGGCTACACCTTC	CASSFGGNYGYTF
TRBJ2-3	NA	TRBV5-1	NA	TGCGCCAGCAGGACCACAACTAGCACAGATACGCAGTATTTT	CASRTTTSTDTQYF
TRBJ2-7	NA	TRBV29-1	TRBD2	TGCAGCGCCCAAGGGGTCGGGAGGCGATTCTCCTACGAGCAGTACTTC	CSAQGVGRRFSYEQYF
TRBJ2-3	once	TRBV5-1	NA	TGCGCCAGCAGCCGGGAAGGGAGGCGCACAGATACGCAGTATTTT	CASSREGRRTDTQYF
TRBJ2-3	NA	TRBV5-6	TRBD1	TGTGCCAGCAGCTTGATAACAGGGGGCGCGAATACGCAGTATTTT	CASSLITGGANTQYF
TRBJ1-4	NA	TRBV7-9	NA	TGTGCCAGCAGCTTAGCGGGGGCGACTAATGAAAAACTGTTTTTT	CASSLAGATNEKLFF
TRBJ1-1	NA	TRBV18	TRBD1	TGTGCCAGCTCACCCCACCCCGCCATCGACAGGGCCACTGAAGCTTTCTTT	CASSPHPAIDRATEAFF
TRBJ1-2	NA	TRBV28	NA	TGTGCCAGTAGAAGCAGGGACTATGGCTACACCTTC	CASRSRDYGYTF
TRBJ2-5	large	TRBV5-1	TRBD1	TGCGCCAGCAGCACGGGACAGGCGGAAGAGACCCAGTACTTC	CASSTGQAEETQYF
TRBJ2-1	few	TRBV7-6	TRBD1	TGTGCCAGCAGCTTAACGACAGGGGATTGGTACAATGAGCAGTTCTTC	CASSLTTGDWYNEQFF
TRBJ2-7	NA	TRBV6-5	NA	TGTGCCAGCAGTTACTCAAGGGCCCACGAGCAGTACTTC	CASSYSRAHEQYF
TRBJ1-1	NA	TRBV29-1	NA	TGCAGCGTTGATTTCCGACCAGATATGAACACTGAAGCTTTCTTT	CSVDFRPDMNTEAFF
TRBJ2-3	NA	TRBV9	TRBD2	TGTGCCAGCAGCGTTGACGGGAGGGCCATCGATACGCAGTATTTT	CASSVDGRAIDTQYF
TRBJ2-7	NA	TRBV27	NA	TGTGCCATTAGGACAGCCTACGAGCAGTACTTC	CAIRTAYEQYF
TRBJ2-2	NA	TRBV2	NA	TGTGCCAGCAGTAGAGGCGGGTACAAGAGCACCGGGGAGCTGTTTTTT	CASSRGGYKSTGELFF
TRBJ1-2	NA	TRBV12-2	NA	TGTGCAAGTCGCTTAGCGCCTGAATATGGCTACACCTTC	CASRLAPEYGYTF
TRBJ1-5	NA	TRBV5-1	NA	TGCGCCAGCAGCCCAGGGACACGCTTTTTCAATCAGCCCCAGCATTTT	CASSPGTRFFNQPQHF
TRBJ1-5	NA	TRBV27	TRBD1	TGTGCCAGCAGAGGGTTACAGGGGGGACAGCCCCAGCATTTT	CASRGLQGGQPQHF
TRBJ1-1	NA	TRBV5-1	TRBD1	TGCGCCAGCAGCCCAGGACAGGGGTTGAACACTGAAGCTTTCTTT	CASSPGQGLNTEAFF
TRBJ1-5	NA	TRBV10-3	NA	TGTGCCATCAGTGTAGCCGACAGCGTACGGGAGAGGCCCCAGCATTTT	CAISVADSVRERPQHF
TRBJ2-3	NA	TRBV2	TRBD2	TGTGCCAGCAGACGGGCGGGGGTAGATACGCAGTATTTT	CASRRAGVDTQYF
TRBJ2-1	once	TRBV5-4	NA	TGTGCCAGCAGTCTGACTAGGGGGGGATGGGATGAGCAGTTCTTC	CASSLTRGGWDEQFF
TRBJ1-6	NA	TRBV11-2	NA	TGTGCCAGCAGCGAGGGGCAGGGTAATTCACCCCTCCACTTT	CASSEGQGNSPLHF
TRBJ2-7	few	TRBV6-5	NA	TGTGCCAGCAACGACGCCTACGAGCAGTACTTC	CASNDAYEQYF
TRBJ2-3	NA	TRBV7-3	TRBD2	TGTGCCAGCAGCTTTGATGCGGGGGGCACAGATACGCAGTATTTT	CASSFDAGGTDTQYF
TRBJ2-5	NA	TRBV29-1	NA	TGCAGCGTTGAGGGGGACAAAGAAGAGACCCAGTACTTC	CSVEGDKEETQYF